Listed below are T cell receptor beta chains from one sample, sequenced in a study of shared clonotypes between healthy human individuals. The method was immunoSEQ multiplex PCR; TCRdb's version includes in-frame clones alone and lacks a portion of them. The sample consists of some 2.1 million clones, approximately 94% of them appearing once. The specimen sequenced was naive CD8+ T cells sorted from blood. The source is a man aged 18 to 35 in good health. CDR3s include the opening cysteine and the closing phenylalanine or tryptophan. Fields, in order: V gene, J gene, clone size, D gene, CDR3 DNA, CDR3 protein. The D gene is left open where the match is weak. The size entry is marked missing in some rows and otherwise reads once, few, many or a size class.

v_call: TRBV7-2; j_call: TRBJ1-6; clone_size: once; d_call: .; cdr3_nt: TGTGCCAGCAGGGCAGGATGGAGCTCCTATAATTCACCCCTCCACTTT; cdr3_aa: CASRAGWSSYNSPLHF
v_call: TRBV7-6; j_call: TRBJ2-5; clone_size: .; d_call: .; cdr3_nt: TGTGCCAGCAGCTTAGTGGGGGCCGACCAAGAGACCCAGTACTTC; cdr3_aa: CASSLVGADQETQYF
v_call: TRBV7-9; j_call: TRBJ2-7; clone_size: once; d_call: TRBD1; cdr3_nt: TGTGCCAGCAGCTCCGGGACAGATACCGGCCAGTACTTC; cdr3_aa: CASSSGTDTGQYF
v_call: TRBV7-9; j_call: TRBJ1-1; clone_size: .; d_call: TRBD1; cdr3_nt: TGTGCCAGCAGCAGCTCAACAGGGGGCGACACTGAAGCTTTCTTT; cdr3_aa: CASSSSTGGDTEAFF
v_call: TRBV4-3; j_call: TRBJ2-7; clone_size: .; d_call: TRBD1; cdr3_nt: TGCGCCAGCAGCCAAGAGGTCTCCACGGGACAGGGTTCCTACGAGCAGTACTTC; cdr3_aa: CASSQEVSTGQGSYEQYF
v_call: TRBV11-2; j_call: TRBJ2-7; clone_size: .; d_call: TRBD1; cdr3_nt: TGTGCCAGCAGCTTAGATGGGGACAGGGTTGAGCAGTACTTC; cdr3_aa: CASSLDGDRVEQYF
v_call: TRBV28; j_call: TRBJ2-1; clone_size: .; d_call: .; cdr3_nt: TGTGCCAGCAGTTTAGGGGGGCACCCCTACAATGAGCAGTTCTTC; cdr3_aa: CASSLGGHPYNEQFF
v_call: TRBV28; j_call: TRBJ2-3; clone_size: .; d_call: .; cdr3_nt: TGTGCCAGCAGTACTGCAGATACGCAGTATTTT; cdr3_aa: CASSTADTQYF
v_call: TRBV6-5; j_call: TRBJ2-1; clone_size: .; d_call: TRBD2; cdr3_nt: TGTGCCAGCAGTTATAGCGGGGATAGTTCGGGTGAGCAGTTCTTC; cdr3_aa: CASSYSGDSSGEQFF
v_call: TRBV5-6; j_call: TRBJ1-2; clone_size: .; d_call: TRBD1; cdr3_nt: TGTGCCAGCACCCGGGACAGGGAGGGCGAACATGGCTACACCTTC; cdr3_aa: CASTRDREGEHGYTF
v_call: TRBV7-9; j_call: TRBJ2-7; clone_size: .; d_call: .; cdr3_nt: TGTGCCAGCAGCTTAACCATAGCGGCATACGAGCAGTACTTC; cdr3_aa: CASSLTIAAYEQYF
v_call: TRBV18; j_call: TRBJ2-7; clone_size: .; d_call: .; cdr3_nt: TGTGCCAGCTCACCAGAGGAGGGGGCCTCCTACGAGCAGTACTTC; cdr3_aa: CASSPEEGASYEQYF
v_call: TRBV6-6; j_call: TRBJ1-2; clone_size: .; d_call: TRBD1; cdr3_nt: TGTGCCAGCAGTTACGGGGAGGGGGCGCGAGGCTACACCTTC; cdr3_aa: CASSYGEGARGYTF
v_call: TRBV28; j_call: TRBJ1-1; clone_size: .; d_call: TRBD1; cdr3_nt: TGTGCCAGCAGTTTCCGGGACAGGGGGAACACTGAAGCTTTCTTT; cdr3_aa: CASSFRDRGNTEAFF
v_call: TRBV27; j_call: TRBJ2-3; clone_size: once; d_call: TRBD1; cdr3_nt: TGTGCCAGCAGTCTCTCCGACAGGGCCACAGATACGCAGTATTTT; cdr3_aa: CASSLSDRATDTQYF
v_call: TRBV18; j_call: TRBJ1-2; clone_size: few; d_call: TRBD1; cdr3_nt: TGTGCCAGCTCACCTCCCGAGACAGGGAACTATGGCTACACCTTC; cdr3_aa: CASSPPETGNYGYTF
v_call: TRBV9; j_call: TRBJ1-2; clone_size: .; d_call: .; cdr3_nt: TGTGCCAGCAGCTCCCCTGAGGGGGTGGGTGGCTACACCTTC; cdr3_aa: CASSSPEGVGGYTF
v_call: TRBV5-1; j_call: TRBJ1-2; clone_size: .; d_call: .; cdr3_nt: TGCGCCAGCAGCAACGACTATGGCTACACCTTC; cdr3_aa: CASSNDYGYTF
v_call: TRBV27; j_call: TRBJ1-1; clone_size: .; d_call: .; cdr3_nt: TGTGCCAGCAGTTTGAGAAGGGGCACTGAAGCTTTCTTT; cdr3_aa: CASSLRRGTEAFF
v_call: TRBV4-1; j_call: TRBJ2-1; clone_size: .; d_call: .; cdr3_nt: TGCGCCAGCAGCCAAGACCTGAGCTCCTACAATGAGCAGTTCTTC; cdr3_aa: CASSQDLSSYNEQFF
v_call: TRBV11-2; j_call: TRBJ2-7; clone_size: .; d_call: .; cdr3_nt: TGTGCCAGTGAGGGTTTCTCCTACGAGCAGTACTTC; cdr3_aa: CASEGFSYEQYF
v_call: TRBV7-4; j_call: TRBJ2-2; clone_size: .; d_call: .; cdr3_nt: TGTGCCAGCAGCTTAAAGCTAACCGGGGAGCTGTTTTTT; cdr3_aa: CASSLKLTGELFF
v_call: TRBV9; j_call: TRBJ1-4; clone_size: .; d_call: .; cdr3_nt: TGTGCCAGCAGCGTAGCCCTGGATGAACCGAGTAATGAAAAACTGTTTTTT; cdr3_aa: CASSVALDEPSNEKLFF
v_call: TRBV4-1; j_call: TRBJ2-7; clone_size: once; d_call: TRBD1; cdr3_nt: TGCGCCAGCAGCCCCGGGACAGGGGGCTATGAGCAGTACTTC; cdr3_aa: CASSPGTGGYEQYF
v_call: TRBV28; j_call: TRBJ2-1; clone_size: .; d_call: .; cdr3_nt: TGTGCCAGCAGCTCCTACAATGAGCAGTTCTTC; cdr3_aa: CASSSYNEQFF
v_call: TRBV27; j_call: TRBJ1-5; clone_size: .; d_call: .; cdr3_nt: TGTGCCAGCAGTGGGTTTGGTGGGAATCAGCCCCAGCATTTT; cdr3_aa: CASSGFGGNQPQHF
v_call: TRBV11-2; j_call: TRBJ1-2; clone_size: .; d_call: .; cdr3_nt: TGTGCCAGCAGCTTAGCGGGGGACTATGGCTACACCTTC; cdr3_aa: CASSLAGDYGYTF
v_call: TRBV7-8; j_call: TRBJ2-1; clone_size: .; d_call: .; cdr3_nt: TGTGCCAGCAGCCCTTGGTTATTGGGAGTAGACAATGAGCAGTTCTTC; cdr3_aa: CASSPWLLGVDNEQFF
v_call: TRBV30; j_call: TRBJ1-5; clone_size: .; d_call: .; cdr3_nt: TGTGCCTGGAGGCACAGTCTGAATCAGCCCCAGCATTTT; cdr3_aa: CAWRHSLNQPQHF
v_call: TRBV4-1; j_call: TRBJ2-3; clone_size: .; d_call: .; cdr3_nt: TGCGCCAGCAGCCTCTCGGAAGGACCAGATACGCAGTATTTT; cdr3_aa: CASSLSEGPDTQYF
v_call: TRBV9; j_call: TRBJ2-7; clone_size: .; d_call: .; cdr3_nt: TGTGCCAGCAGTGTCAGTACAGGGCGGGCCGAGCAGTACTTC; cdr3_aa: CASSVSTGRAEQYF
v_call: TRBV4-1; j_call: TRBJ1-1; clone_size: .; d_call: .; cdr3_nt: TGCGCCAGCAGCCAATATCGTAAGGAAGCTTTCTTT; cdr3_aa: CASSQYRKEAFF
v_call: TRBV30; j_call: TRBJ1-1; clone_size: .; d_call: .; cdr3_nt: TGTGCCTGGAGTGTACGGGTCAGGGAGAGCACTGAAGCTTTCTTT; cdr3_aa: CAWSVRVRESTEAFF
v_call: TRBV7-9; j_call: TRBJ2-7; clone_size: .; d_call: TRBD1; cdr3_nt: TGTGCCAGCAGTTCAGACCACAGGGGTTCCTACGAGCAGTACTTC; cdr3_aa: CASSSDHRGSYEQYF
v_call: TRBV5-6; j_call: TRBJ1-6; clone_size: few; d_call: .; cdr3_nt: TGTGCCAGCAGCTTGGGGGGAGAGCTCTCCTATAATTCACCCCTCCACTTT; cdr3_aa: CASSLGGELSYNSPLHF
v_call: TRBV2; j_call: TRBJ1-5; clone_size: .; d_call: .; cdr3_nt: TGTGCCAGCAGTGAACCAACAGGTAGCAATCAGCCCCAGCATTTT; cdr3_aa: CASSEPTGSNQPQHF
v_call: TRBV30; j_call: TRBJ2-3; clone_size: .; d_call: TRBD2; cdr3_nt: TGTGCCTGGAGTCTAGCGGAGCTCACAGATACGCAGTATTTT; cdr3_aa: CAWSLAELTDTQYF
v_call: TRBV6-5; j_call: TRBJ1-4; clone_size: once; d_call: .; cdr3_nt: TGTGCCAGCAGCTACTACTACGCAACTAATGAAAAACTGTTTTTT; cdr3_aa: CASSYYYATNEKLFF
v_call: TRBV5-4; j_call: TRBJ2-7; clone_size: .; d_call: TRBD1; cdr3_nt: TGTGCCAGCAGCAATTCGACAGGGACCTACGAGCAGTACTTC; cdr3_aa: CASSNSTGTYEQYF
v_call: TRBV13; j_call: TRBJ2-7; clone_size: .; d_call: .; cdr3_nt: TGTGCCAGCAGCTTAGATAGCAGGACCTACGAGCAGTACTTC; cdr3_aa: CASSLDSRTYEQYF
v_call: TRBV4-3; j_call: TRBJ1-2; clone_size: .; d_call: .; cdr3_nt: TGCGCCAGCAGCCAAGGGCAACACTCCCCCTATGGCTACACCTTC; cdr3_aa: CASSQGQHSPYGYTF
v_call: TRBV2; j_call: TRBJ2-7; clone_size: .; d_call: TRBD2; cdr3_nt: TGTGCCAGCAGTGACCAATATCCGGGACTAGGGTCCTACGAGCAGTACTTC; cdr3_aa: CASSDQYPGLGSYEQYF
v_call: TRBV18; j_call: TRBJ2-2; clone_size: .; d_call: TRBD1; cdr3_nt: TGTGCCAGCTCACGTACAGGGGACGTGGAGCTGTTTTTT; cdr3_aa: CASSRTGDVELFF
v_call: TRBV15; j_call: TRBJ2-7; clone_size: .; d_call: .; cdr3_nt: TGTGCCACCAGCAGAGATAGGGCGGCAGGGAACGAGCAGTACTTC; cdr3_aa: CATSRDRAAGNEQYF
v_call: TRBV19; j_call: TRBJ1-1; clone_size: .; d_call: .; cdr3_nt: TGTGCCAGTAGTATGGGGGCGGGTAACACTGAAGCTTTCTTT; cdr3_aa: CASSMGAGNTEAFF
v_call: TRBV29-1; j_call: TRBJ2-7; clone_size: .; d_call: .; cdr3_nt: TGCAGCGCAACACAGGGCTCCTTTTACGAGCAGTACTTC; cdr3_aa: CSATQGSFYEQYF
v_call: TRBV4-3; j_call: TRBJ2-5; clone_size: .; d_call: .; cdr3_nt: TGCGCCAGCAGCCACGGACTAAACAGGGAGACCCAGTACTTC; cdr3_aa: CASSHGLNRETQYF
v_call: TRBV7-8; j_call: TRBJ2-7; clone_size: many; d_call: TRBD1; cdr3_nt: TGTGCCAGCAGCTTACACAGGGGGCCCTCCTACGAGCAGTACTTC; cdr3_aa: CASSLHRGPSYEQYF
v_call: TRBV7-9; j_call: TRBJ2-3; clone_size: .; d_call: TRBD2; cdr3_nt: TGTGCCAGCAGCTTATTAGCGGGGGGGCCAGCAGATACGCAGTATTTT; cdr3_aa: CASSLLAGGPADTQYF
v_call: TRBV4-3; j_call: TRBJ2-1; clone_size: .; d_call: .; cdr3_nt: TGCGCCAGCAGCCAAGGTACCTCTTTGGGGGAGCAGTTCTTC; cdr3_aa: CASSQGTSLGEQFF
v_call: TRBV7-6; j_call: TRBJ2-7; clone_size: .; d_call: TRBD1; cdr3_nt: TGTGCCAGCAGCCGACAGGGAACCTACGAGCAGTACTTC; cdr3_aa: CASSRQGTYEQYF
v_call: TRBV4-1; j_call: TRBJ1-3; clone_size: .; d_call: .; cdr3_nt: TGCGCCAGCAGCCAAGTTGAGGGGGTTAATGACTCTGGAAACACCATATATTTT; cdr3_aa: CASSQVEGVNDSGNTIYF
v_call: TRBV19; j_call: TRBJ2-7; clone_size: .; d_call: TRBD1; cdr3_nt: TGTGCCAGTAGTCCTGGGACAGGGCCCTCCTACGAGCAGTACTTC; cdr3_aa: CASSPGTGPSYEQYF
v_call: TRBV19; j_call: TRBJ1-1; clone_size: .; d_call: TRBD1; cdr3_nt: TGTGCCAGTAGTGGACCGGGACAGCTTTTCCTTCTGGGCCCTGAAGCTTTCTTT; cdr3_aa: CASSGPGQLFLLGPEAFF
v_call: TRBV6-5; j_call: TRBJ1-1; clone_size: .; d_call: .; cdr3_nt: TGTGCCAGCAGTTACATGGACGAGAACACTGAAGCTTTCTTT; cdr3_aa: CASSYMDENTEAFF
v_call: TRBV15; j_call: TRBJ1-4; clone_size: once; d_call: TRBD1; cdr3_nt: TGTGCCACCAGCGGAGGACAGGCAACTAATGAAAAACTGTTTTTT; cdr3_aa: CATSGGQATNEKLFF
v_call: TRBV28; j_call: TRBJ1-4; clone_size: .; d_call: .; cdr3_nt: TGTGCCACCGGGGCTCTTAATGAAAAACTGTTTTTT; cdr3_aa: CATGALNEKLFF
v_call: TRBV7-6; j_call: TRBJ2-1; clone_size: once; d_call: .; cdr3_nt: TGTGCCAGCAGCCACATCTACAATGAGCAGTTCTTC; cdr3_aa: CASSHIYNEQFF
v_call: TRBV2; j_call: TRBJ2-3; clone_size: .; d_call: TRBD2; cdr3_nt: TGTGCCAGCCCCCCTAGCGGGAGGCCAAGGTTCGATACGCAGTATTTT; cdr3_aa: CASPPSGRPRFDTQYF
v_call: TRBV30; j_call: TRBJ1-5; clone_size: .; d_call: TRBD1; cdr3_nt: TGTGCCTGGGGCCGACAGGGTCGGAGTCAGCCCCAGCATTTT; cdr3_aa: CAWGRQGRSQPQHF